The 2 T cell receptor beta chains below all came from one sample that was sequenced in a study of T cell responses to AZD1222 COVID-19 vaccine. The protocol was immunoSEQ multiplex PCR, while the TCRdb copy is restricted to in-frame clones and leaves out a portion. The table records 95,000 to 130,000 clones, almost 90% of them present only once. Sample: peripheral blood, taken on day 0 of AZD1222 vaccination. The receptors come from an adult in good health.

The chain couples TRBV18 to TRBJ2-3; D is perhaps TRBD1 or TRBD2 (5 bases each). The CDR3 has 15 residues. The V gene lost 2 bases and the J gene lost 2 bases, with 11 bases spanning the gap. CDR1 is KGHSH and CDR2 is LQKENI in the germline V gene. CDR3 sequence: CASSPEGQSTDTQYF. The CDR3 nucleotides read TGTGCCAGCTCACCAGAGGGGCAGTCCACAGATACGCAGTATTTT. The complete variable domain, with remaining parts taken from reference TRBV18 and TRBJ2-3, reads NAGVMQNPRHLVRRRGQEARLRCSPMKGHSHVYWYRQLPEEGLKFMVYLQKENIIDESGMPKERFSAEFPKEGPSILRIQQVVRGDSAAYFCASSPEGQSTDTQYFGPGTRLTVL.

This clone came up a few times. The genes are TRBV6-2 or TRBV6-3 and TRBJ2-5, with a tentative D call TRBD1 (5 bases). The germline V gene has CDR1 MNHEY and CDR2 SVGEGT. The length of the CDR3 is 14 residues. V lost 2 bases and J 1 base, leaving 8 bases between the germline ends. The CDR3 here is CASSYSRVQETQYF. The CDR3 DNA reads as TGTGCCAGCAGTTACAGCAGGGTCCAAGAGACCCAGTACTTC.